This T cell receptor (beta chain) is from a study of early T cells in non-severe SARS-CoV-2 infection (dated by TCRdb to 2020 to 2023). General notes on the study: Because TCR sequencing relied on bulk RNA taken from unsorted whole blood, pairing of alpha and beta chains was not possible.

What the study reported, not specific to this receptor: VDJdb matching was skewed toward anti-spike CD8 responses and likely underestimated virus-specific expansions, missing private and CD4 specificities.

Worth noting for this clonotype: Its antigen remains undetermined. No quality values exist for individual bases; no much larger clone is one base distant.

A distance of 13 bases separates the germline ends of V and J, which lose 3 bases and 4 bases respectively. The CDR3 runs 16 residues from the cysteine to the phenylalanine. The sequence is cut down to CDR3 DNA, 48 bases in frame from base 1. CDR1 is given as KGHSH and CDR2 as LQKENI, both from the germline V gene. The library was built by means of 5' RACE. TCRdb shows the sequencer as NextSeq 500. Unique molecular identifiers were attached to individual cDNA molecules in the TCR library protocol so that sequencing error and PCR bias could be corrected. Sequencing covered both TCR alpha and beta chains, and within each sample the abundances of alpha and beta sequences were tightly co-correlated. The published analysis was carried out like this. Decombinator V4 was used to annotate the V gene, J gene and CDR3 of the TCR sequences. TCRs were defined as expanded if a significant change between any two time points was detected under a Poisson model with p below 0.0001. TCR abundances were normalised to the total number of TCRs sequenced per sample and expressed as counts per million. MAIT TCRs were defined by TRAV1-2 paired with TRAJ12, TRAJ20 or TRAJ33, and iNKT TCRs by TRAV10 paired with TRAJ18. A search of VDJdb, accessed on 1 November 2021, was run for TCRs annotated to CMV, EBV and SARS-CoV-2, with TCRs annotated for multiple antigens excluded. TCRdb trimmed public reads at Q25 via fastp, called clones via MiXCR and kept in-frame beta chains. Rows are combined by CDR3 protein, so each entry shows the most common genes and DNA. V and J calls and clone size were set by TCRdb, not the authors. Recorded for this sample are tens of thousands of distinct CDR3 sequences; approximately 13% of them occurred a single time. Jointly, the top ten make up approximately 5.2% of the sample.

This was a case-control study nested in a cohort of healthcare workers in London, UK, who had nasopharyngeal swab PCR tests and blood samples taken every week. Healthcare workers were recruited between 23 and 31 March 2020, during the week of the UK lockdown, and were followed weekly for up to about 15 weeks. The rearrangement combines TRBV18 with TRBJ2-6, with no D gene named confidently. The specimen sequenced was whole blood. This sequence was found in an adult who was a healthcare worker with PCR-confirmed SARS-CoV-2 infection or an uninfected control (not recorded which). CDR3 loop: CASSPAAPWGANVLTF. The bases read TGTGCCAGCTCACCGGCAGCACCATGGGGGGCCAACGTCCTGACTTTC.